A selection of T cell receptor beta chains follows, all from one sample in a study of blood T cells in healthy people across ages. In TCRdb, the 5' RACE reads were re-called with MiXCR into one record per CDR3 protein. The sample has roughly 800,000 distinct CDR3 sequences; 58% are singletons. Material for sequencing was blood. The receptors were gathered from a man younger than 45 in good health. CDR3s include the opening cysteine and the closing phenylalanine or tryptophan.

J gene: TRBJ2-7
V gene: TRBV25-1
CDR3 protein: CASSDSGLQGQYF

J gene: TRBJ2-3
V gene: TRBV12-3/TRBV12-4
CDR3 protein: CASSFRGWSDTQYF

J gene: TRBJ2-1
V gene: TRBV27
CDR3 protein: CASSLYPIFAGSHEQFF

J gene: TRBJ2-3
V gene: TRBV7-2
CDR3 protein: CASSDPGFLAQYF

J gene: TRBJ1-2
V gene: TRBV6-5
CDR3 protein: CASRGTGRLWGYGYTF

J gene: TRBJ2-3
V gene: TRBV20-1
CDR3 protein: CSARDIVTTDTQYF

J gene: TRBJ2-7
V gene: TRBV5-5
CDR3 protein: CASARDRGFGVDEQYF

J gene: TRBJ2-2
V gene: TRBV7-6
CDR3 protein: CASSRVGGRGDTGELFF

J gene: TRBJ1-2
V gene: TRBV25-1
CDR3 protein: CASSEGQGAGRGYTF

J gene: TRBJ2-1
V gene: TRBV7-9
CDR3 protein: CVSSSRLAGTNANEQFF

J gene: TRBJ1-2
V gene: TRBV7-9
CDR3 protein: CASSLGGAFGGYTF

J gene: TRBJ1-4
V gene: TRBV2
CDR3 protein: CASSYGTGKEKLFF

J gene: TRBJ1-1
V gene: TRBV28
CDR3 protein: CASSLSPGGEAFF

J gene: TRBJ2-1
V gene: TRBV4-1
CDR3 protein: CASSQRTSGNNEQFF

J gene: TRBJ2-5
V gene: TRBV29-1
CDR3 protein: CSVEIQGLRETQYF

J gene: .
V gene: TRBV20-1
CDR3 protein: CSAKDAGQGFYEQYF

J gene: TRBJ2-1
V gene: TRBV27
CDR3 protein: CASSFNGREQFF

J gene: TRBJ2-1
V gene: TRBV5-1
CDR3 protein: CASSVALSNNEQFF

J gene: TRBJ2-1
V gene: TRBV7-2
CDR3 protein: CASSLVAPGNEQFF

J gene: TRBJ1-2
V gene: TRBV27
CDR3 protein: CASSLDVGAGYTF

J gene: .
V gene: TRBV29-1
CDR3 protein: CSVGPLAGECLHNYEQYF

J gene: TRBJ2-7
V gene: TRBV20-1
CDR3 protein: CSARGSGSPYEQYF

J gene: TRBJ2-1
V gene: TRBV7-3
CDR3 protein: CASSWGLRNEQFF

J gene: TRBJ2-1
V gene: TRBV25-1
CDR3 protein: CASSEPGLAGVGQFF

J gene: TRBJ2-4
V gene: TRBV9
CDR3 protein: CASSVSKTDNKNIQYF

J gene: TRBJ2-5
V gene: TRBV10-3
CDR3 protein: CAIRGGQGETQYF